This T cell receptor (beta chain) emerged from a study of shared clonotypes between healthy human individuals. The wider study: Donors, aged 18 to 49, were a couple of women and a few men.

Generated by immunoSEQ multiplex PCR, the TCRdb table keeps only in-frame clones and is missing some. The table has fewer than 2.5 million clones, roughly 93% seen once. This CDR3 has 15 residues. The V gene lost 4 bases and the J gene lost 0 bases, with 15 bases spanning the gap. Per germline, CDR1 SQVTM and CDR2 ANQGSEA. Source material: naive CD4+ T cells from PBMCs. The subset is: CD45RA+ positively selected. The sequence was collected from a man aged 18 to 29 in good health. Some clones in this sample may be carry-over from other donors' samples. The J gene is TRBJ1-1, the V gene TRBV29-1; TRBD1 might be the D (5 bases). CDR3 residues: CSVVGLLSMNTEAFF. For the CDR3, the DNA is TGCAGCGTTGTGGGGCTTCTTTCCATGAACACTGAAGCTTTCTTT.